Presented here are 12 T cell receptor beta chains from one specimen sequenced in a study of CD8 T cells in ankylosing spondylitis. Each CDR3 protein gets one entry after TCRdb re-called the 5' RACE reads with MiXCR. The sample records 300,000 to 400,000 distinct CDR3 sequences, around 20% being singletons. No antigen has been identified for these receptors. Study outcomes and limitations: Ankylosing spondylitis blood seemed to carry a telltale TCR beta motif made of fewer than 10 highly homologous variants.

Sequencing input: blood, either unsorted or a sorted T cell fraction (not recorded which). These receptors all come from a male donor with ankylosing spondylitis.

The genes are TRBV14 and TRBJ2-7, with D possibly being TRBD2 (6 bases). CDR1 is SGHDN and CDR2 is FVKESK in the germline V gene. Trimming left V 3 bases short and J 6 bases short, with 12 bases between. CDR3 length: 13 residues. The CDR3 DNA reads as TGTGCCAGCAGCCAGGCGGGGCAAGGCGAGCAGTACTTC. It yields the protein CASSQAGQGEQYF.

CDR3 region: CASSADGFYNEQFF. The CDR3 region has the DNA TGTGCCAGCAGCGCCGATGGATTCTACAATGAGCAGTTCTTC. V is TRBV9 and J is TRBJ2-1; D is undetermined. The CDR3 sequence is 14 residues long. V lost 3 bases to trimming and J lost 3 bases, with 10 bases between them. Germline CDR1 and CDR2: SGDLS and YYNGEE.

The V gene is TRBV25-1, the J gene TRBJ1-5; D is undetermined. The germline V and J ends were trimmed by 0 bases and 3 bases, with 12 bases remaining between them. The CDR3 is 16 residues long. Germline V gene sequence: CDR1 MGHDK, CDR2 SYGVNS. The CDR3 nucleotides are TGTGCCAGCAGTGAATATAAAGAGGGCTTCAATCAGCCCCAGCATTTT. Translation: CASSEYKEGFNQPQHF.

This rearrangement joins TRBV6-1 to TRBJ2-4, with D possibly being TRBD1 or TRBD2 (5 bases each). This CDR3 has 16 amino acids. Germline V lookup: CDR1 MNHNS, CDR2 SASEGT. Trimming removed 7 bases at V and 0 bases at J, with 16 bases between. Written as DNA, the CDR3 is TGTGCCAGCAATAGACCGGGACCCTTAGCCAAAAACATTCAGTACTTC. As protein: CASNRPGPLAKNIQYF.

The chain couples TRBV4-3 to TRBJ2-1; D possibly corresponds to TRBD2 (5 bases). Germline V gene sequence: CDR1 LGHNA, CDR2 YSLEER. V was shortened by 3 bases and J by 6 bases, with 9 bases between the two germline ends. This CDR3 comprises 13 residues. CDR3 in DNA: TGCGCCAGCAGCCAGGACTGGTTCAATGAGCAGTTCTTC. This translates into CASSQDWFNEQFF.

This clonotype was detected a few times. The V call is TRBV20-1, the J call TRBJ2-7; tentatively, D is TRBD1 or TRBD2 (5 bases each). V was pared by 1 base and J by 4 bases, with 14 bases between. CDR3 length: 14 residues. Germline CDR1 and CDR2: DFQATT and SNEGSKA (reference sequence). The DNA of the CDR3 is TGCAGTGCTAGAGGGGACGCCCCGGGGTACGAGCAGTACTTC. Translation gives CSARGDAPGYEQYF.

The chain links TRBV7-2 to TRBJ1-1; 7 bases match TRBD1. Germline CDR1 SGHTA, CDR2 FQGNSA. There are 13 residues in the CDR3. The V gene end was trimmed by 5 bases and the J gene end by 11 bases; junction bases not matched to a gene: 11. In DNA form, the CDR3 reads TGTGCCAGCAGCCCTAACAGGGGAGGTCCGGCTTTCTTT. Amino acids: CASSPNRGGPAFF.

This clonotype was seen at least ten times. CDR3: CASSRGNYGYTF. In DNA form, the CDR3 reads TGTGCCAGCAGCCGGGGGAACTATGGCTACACCTTC. The rearrangement links TRBV3-1 to TRBJ1-2, with D perhaps TRBD1 (5 bases). Germline lookup yields CDR1 LGHDT and CDR2 YNNKEL (reference sequence). CDR3 length: 12 amino acids. The V end was cut by 4 bases, the J end by 2 bases, with 5 bases between. Combining the CDR3 with reference TRBV3-1 and TRBJ1-2 gives the whole variable domain DTAVSQTPKYLVTQMGNDKSIKCEQNLGHDTMYWYKQDSKKFLKIMFSYNNKELIINETVPNRFSPKSPDKAHLNLHINSLELGDSAVYFCASSRGNYGYTFGSGTRLTVV.

This clonotype was counted ten times or more. The rearrangement links TRBV12-3 or TRBV12-4 to TRBJ2-7, with D uncertain. This CDR3 is 13 amino acids long. The V and J ends lost 3 bases and 0 bases respectively, with 6 bases between them. The CDR3 is CASSFQSSYEQYF. DNA of the CDR3: TGTGCCAGCAGTTTCCAAAGCTCCTACGAGCAGTACTTC.

This clonotype was observed at least ten times. This rearrangement joins TRBV20-1 to TRBJ2-7; a possible D gene is TRBD1 (5 bases). This CDR3 is 14 amino acids long. The V gene's germline CDR1 is DFQATT and CDR2 SNEGSKA (reference sequence). Trimming stripped 3 bases from V and 1 base from J, with 13 bases between. This CDR3 reads CSASPSTGSYEQYF. The CDR3 DNA sequence: TGCAGTGCTAGTCCCTCCACAGGATCCTACGAGCAGTACTTC.

The V gene is TRBV6-4, the J gene TRBJ2-2, with a tentative D call TRBD2 (6 bases). This CDR3 contains 14 residues. Germline V lookup: CDR1 MRHNA, CDR2 SNTAGT. With 5 bases removed from V and 2 bases from J, the gap between germline ends came to 9 bases. CDR3 amino acids: CASSREHNTGELFF. The CDR3 DNA is TGTGCCAGCAGTCGGGAGCACAACACCGGGGAGCTGTTTTTT.

J is TRBJ2-7 and V is TRBV3-1, with D uncertain. CDR3 length: 15 residues. Trimming removed 1 base at V and 0 bases at J, with 10 bases between. Germline CDR1 reads LGHDT; CDR2 reads YNNKEL (reference sequence). The CDR3: CASSQALLGSYEQYF. CDR3 coding DNA: TGTGCCAGCAGCCAAGCCCTCCTCGGCTCCTACGAGCAGTACTTC.